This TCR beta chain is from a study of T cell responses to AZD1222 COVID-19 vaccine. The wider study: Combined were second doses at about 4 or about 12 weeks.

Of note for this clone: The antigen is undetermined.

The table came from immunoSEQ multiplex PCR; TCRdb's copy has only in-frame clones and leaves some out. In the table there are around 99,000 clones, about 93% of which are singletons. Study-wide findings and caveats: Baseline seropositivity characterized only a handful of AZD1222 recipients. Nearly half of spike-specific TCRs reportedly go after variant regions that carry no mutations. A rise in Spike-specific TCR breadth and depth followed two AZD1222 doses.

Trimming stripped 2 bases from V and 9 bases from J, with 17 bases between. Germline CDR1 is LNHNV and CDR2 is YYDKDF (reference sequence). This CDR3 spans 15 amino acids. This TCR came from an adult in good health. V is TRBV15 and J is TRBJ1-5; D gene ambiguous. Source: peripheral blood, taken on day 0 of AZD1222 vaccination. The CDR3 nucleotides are TGTGCCACCAGCAGACCCCAGGATCCCGGCCCGCCCCAGCATTTT. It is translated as CATSRPQDPGPPQHF.